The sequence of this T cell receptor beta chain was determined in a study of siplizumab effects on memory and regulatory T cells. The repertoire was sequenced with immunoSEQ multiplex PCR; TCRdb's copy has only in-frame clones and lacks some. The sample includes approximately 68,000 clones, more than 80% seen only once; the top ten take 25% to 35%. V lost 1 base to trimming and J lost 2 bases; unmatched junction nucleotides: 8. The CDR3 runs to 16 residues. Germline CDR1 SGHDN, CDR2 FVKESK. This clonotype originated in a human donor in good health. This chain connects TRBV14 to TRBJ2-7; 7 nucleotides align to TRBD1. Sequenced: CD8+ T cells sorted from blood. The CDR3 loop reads CASSQVSGQEAYEQYF. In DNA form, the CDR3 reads TGTGCCAGCAGCCAAGTTTCTGGACAGGAGGCCTACGAGCAGTACTTC.